What follows are 5 T cell receptor beta chains derived from one specimen sequenced in a study of blood T cells in healthy people across ages. A second PCR, run for about 6 to 11 cycles, used a sample-barcoded 5' primer plus a J-beta primer mix. One entry per CDR3 protein, called by TCRdb with MiXCR from the 5' RACE reads. The table includes approximately 2,000,000 distinct CDR3 sequences, approximately 40% detected once. The sequenced sample was blood. The receptors derive from a human donor in good health.

At least ten counts were recorded for this clonotype. The J gene is TRBJ2-1, the V gene TRBV4-1; 7 positions agree with TRBD2. The CDR3 consists of 17 residues. The germline CDR1 and CDR2 sequences are MGHRA and YSYEKL. V dropped 0 bases and J dropped 8; count of bases not matched to a gene: 13. The CDR3 nucleotides are TGCGCCAGCAGCCAAGACTTAGGACTAGAACCATTGGATGAGCAGTTCTTC. Protein sequence: CASSQDLGLEPLDEQFF.

V is TRBV7-2 and J is TRBJ1-5; 8 bases match TRBD1. The CDR3 extends over 16 amino acids. With 5 bases clipped from V and 5 bases from J, the junction kept 11 bases outside the gene matches. CDR1 SGHTA and CDR2 FQGNSA come from the germline V gene. The CDR3 loop is CASSPGTGRSYQPQHF. The CDR3 DNA reads TGTGCCAGCAGCCCCGGGACAGGTCGGTCTTATCAGCCCCAGCATTTT. The entire variable domain, with the rest obtained from reference TRBV7-2 and TRBJ1-5, is as follows: GAGVSQSPSNKVTEKGKDVELRCDPISGHTALYWYRQSLGQGLEFLIYFQGNSAPDKSGLPSDRFSAERTGGSVSTLTIQRTQQEDSAVYLCASSPGTGRSYQPQHFGDGTRLSIL.

This clonotype was recorded a few times. The rearrangement links TRBV12-3 or TRBV12-4 to TRBJ1-2; D gene uncertain. The CDR3 has 15 amino acids. Trimming pared 3 bases from V and 0 bases from J, leaving 11 bases between. The CDR3 sequence is CASSFSPGANYGYTF. DNA for the CDR3: TGTGCCAGCAGTTTTTCTCCGGGAGCTAACTATGGCTACACCTTC.

The chain couples TRBV4-3 to TRBJ2-7; TRBD1 matches at 7 bases. Germline V gene sequence: CDR1 LGHNA, CDR2 YSLEER. V dropped 3 bases and J dropped 2; count of bases not matched to a gene: 4. The CDR3 consists of 14 residues. The CDR3 spells CASSHTGTAYEQYF. The DNA for the CDR3 is TGCGCCAGCAGCCATACCGGGACAGCCTACGAGCAGTACTTC.

This sequence joins TRBV7-3 and TRBJ2-1; D is ambiguous. The CDR3 spans 14 residues. The V end lost 5 bases, the J end lost 0 bases, and 8 bases lay between the germline ends. Germline loops: CDR1 SGHTA, CDR2 FQGTGA. The CDR3 sequence: CASSPDRSYNEQFF. The CDR3, as DNA: TGTGCCAGCAGCCCGGACCGCTCCTACAATGAGCAGTTCTTC.